Following are 23 T cell receptor beta chains from one sample sequenced in a study of T cell repertoires in cytomegalovirus infection. The antigens of these receptors remain unknown. TCRdb reprocessed the reads via MiXCR and lists one record per CDR3 protein. The sample has approximately 470,000 distinct CDR3 sequences, under 45% seen once; the top ten hold roughly two fifths. Sequencing used cultured PBMCs, obtained from culture after CMV antigen stimulation. The receptors here all came from a human donor in good health (CMV status not recorded). Some clones in this sample may be carry-over from other donors' samples.

V and J are TRBV12-5 and TRBJ1-2; D remains unclear. Germline-derived CDR1 and CDR2 are LGHNT and FRNRAP. The V end was cut by 1 base, the J end by 1 base, with 7 bases between. CDR3 size: 14 residues. CDR3 DNA sequence: TGTGCTAGTGGTTTGGCCCCATTTAACTATGGCTACACCTTC. Translated, it gives CASGLAPFNYGYTF.

This rearrangement joins TRBV28 to TRBJ2-1; TRBD2 agrees at 10 bases. CDR1 and CDR2 from the germline V gene are MDHEN and SYDVKM. After removal of 3 bases from V and 2 bases from J, the junction contained 13 bases not matched to a gene. The CDR3 loop spans 19 amino acids. The CDR3, as DNA: TGTGCCAGCAGTTTTATAGGGGGCGGGCTAGCGGGGGCCTACAATGAGCAGTTCTTC. This encodes CASSFIGGGLAGAYNEQFF.

The V call is TRBV18, the J call TRBJ2-1; D is perhaps TRBD1 (6 bases). The CDR3 has 15 amino acids. Trimming took 3 bases from V and 6 from J, leaving 15 bases between them. The V gene's germline CDR1 is KGHSH and CDR2 LQKENI. The CDR3 loop reads CASSPGPGALNEQFF. CDR3 bases: TGTGCCAGCTCACCTGGGCCAGGGGCCCTCAATGAGCAGTTCTTC.

The sample holds a few counts of this clonotype. The chain is built from TRBV7-8 and TRBJ2-7, with D unclear. V was clipped by 5 bases and J by 2 bases, with 13 bases between them. The germline V gene encodes CDR1 SGHVS and CDR2 FQNEAQ. The CDR3 spans 14 residues. The chain's CDR3 is CASSPDELTYEQYF. The CDR3 nucleotides are TGTGCCAGCAGCCCCGACGAACTCACCTACGAGCAGTACTTC.

Only a few counts were recorded for this clonotype. CDR3 in DNA: TGTGCCAGCAGCTTACAGGGCCTCGGAAACACCATATATTTT. As protein: CASSLQGLGNTIYF. This chain joins TRBV7-2 and TRBJ1-3; D is possibly TRBD1 (5 bases). The CDR3 is 14 residues long. The germline V and J ends were trimmed by 2 bases and 4 bases, with 9 bases remaining between them. Per the germline V gene, CDR1 is SGHTA and CDR2 is FQGNSA.

This clonotype was detected only a few times. This chain uses TRBV5-4 with TRBJ1-6; D not certain. The germline V and J ends were trimmed by 0 bases and 5 bases, with 12 bases remaining between them. Germline lookup yields CDR1 SGHNT and CDR2 YYREEE (reference sequence). This CDR3 is 16 amino acids long. CDR3 sequence (DNA): TGTGCCAGCAGCTTGGGCTCGACAATGCATAATTCACCCCTCCACTTT. This translates into CASSLGSTMHNSPLHF.

The V call is TRBV4-2, the J call TRBJ2-3; D is possibly TRBD2 (5 bases). V shed 4 bases and J shed 3 bases, with 11 bases lying between them. Germline CDR1 is LGHNA and CDR2 is YNFKEQ. The CDR3 consists of 14 residues. The CDR3 loop is CASSPDGETDTQYF. For the CDR3, the DNA is TGTGCCAGCAGCCCCGATGGGGAGACAGATACGCAGTATTTT.

This rearrangement joins TRBV28 to TRBJ1-1; TRBD1 agrees at 7 bases. Unmatched junction bases numbered 16, after V lost 11 bases and J lost 1 base. In germline, CDR1 is MDHEN, CDR2 SYDVKM. The CDR3 has 16 amino acids. In nucleotides, the CDR3 is TGTGCCGCCTCGGGAAACTCGGGACAGAAGAACACTGAAGCTTTCTTT. It specifies CAASGNSGQKNTEAFF.

The chain is built from TRBV12-3 or TRBV12-4 and TRBJ1-5; 7 bases agree with TRBD1. J was trimmed by 3 bases and V by 5 bases; bases with no gene match: 10. The CDR3 sequence is 16 residues long. The CDR3 DNA reads TGTGCCAGCAGTGCTGACCGGGACAGAAACAATCAGCCCCAGCATTTT. This translates into CASSADRDRNNQPQHF.

The chain carries TRBV7-2 and TRBJ1-6, with D maybe TRBD1 (5 bases). Germline assignment: CDR1 SGHTA and CDR2 FQGNSA. The CDR3 has 14 amino acids. Trimming removed 6 bases at V and 11 bases at J, with 17 bases between. The CDR3 DNA follows: TGTGCCAGCAGTCGCCGGACGGGGGGTGCACCCCTCCACTTT. Protein: CASSRRTGGAPLHF.

This clonotype was recorded a few times. The chain combines TRBV29-1 with TRBJ1-2; 7 positions match TRBD1. V shed 0 bases and J 0 bases; nucleotides not matched to a gene: 4. Germline CDR1 SQVTM, CDR2 ANQGSEA. The CDR3 loop spans 15 amino acids. This chain's CDR3 is CSVEEGTASNYGYTF. Written as DNA, the CDR3 is TGCAGCGTTGAAGAAGGGACAGCTTCTAACTATGGCTACACCTTC.

The chain links TRBV9 to TRBJ1-6; TRBD1 might be the D (6 bases). The CDR3 has 17 residues. V lost 2 bases and J 0 bases, leaving 12 bases between the germline ends. Germline V lookup: CDR1 SGDLS, CDR2 YYNGEE. The CDR3 region has the DNA TGTGCCAGCAGCGTGGCCACAGGGAGCTCCTATAATTCACCCCTCCACTTT. It translates to CASSVATGSSYNSPLHF. Filled out from reference TRBV9 and TRBJ1-6, the complete variable domain reads DSGVTQTPKHLITATGQRVTLRCSPRSGDLSVYWYQQSLDQGLQFLIQYYNGEERAKGNILERFSAQQFPDLHSELNLSSLELGDSALYFCASSVATGSSYNSPLHFGNGTRLTVT.

This clonotype appeared a few times. V gene TRBV7-6 combines with J gene TRBJ2-3; 10 bases fit TRBD1. From germline, CDR1 is SGHVS and CDR2 FNYEAQ. V shed 5 bases, J shed 5 bases, and the junction held 4 bases outside the gene matches. CDR3 length: 14 residues. The CDR3 loop reads CASSQGQGRDTQYF. The CDR3, as DNA: TGTGCCAGCAGCCAGGGACAGGGGAGAGATACGCAGTATTTT.

This sequence joins TRBV7-2 and TRBJ1-3, with a possible D match to TRBD1 (6 bases). With 5 bases removed from V and 0 bases from J, the gap between germline ends came to 11 bases. The germline V gene has CDR1 SGHTA and CDR2 FQGNSA. The CDR3 consists of 15 residues. CDR3 nucleotide sequence: TGTGCCAGCAGCCCCACAGGGAGCTCTGGAAACACCATATATTTT. This gives the protein CASSPTGSSGNTIYF.

This clonotype was observed a handful of times. A much bigger clone sits one base away, suggesting this may be a read error. This chain joins TRBV7-9 and TRBJ2-3; 9 nucleotides align to TRBD2. The germline gives CDR1 SEHNR, CDR2 FQNEAQ (reference sequence). The CDR3 consists of 14 residues. CDR3 sequence reads: CASRLAGVTDTQYF. The CDR3 DNA follows: TGTGCCAGCAGATTAGCGGGGGTCACAGATACGCAGTATTTT.

This clonotype was recorded only once. This rearrangement joins TRBV6-1 to TRBJ2-1, with 8 bases fitting TRBD2. Germline lookup yields CDR1 MNHNS and CDR2 SASEGT. The V gene end was trimmed by 10 bases and the J gene end by 7 bases; junction bases not matched to a gene: 18. The CDR3 contains 16 residues. The CDR3 loop is CATQGLDSGGGNEQFF. In nucleotides, the CDR3 is TGTGCCACCCAGGGGCTAGATTCGGGGGGGGGAAATGAGCAGTTCTTC.

This sequence joins TRBV6-1 and TRBJ2-7; maybe TRBD2 (5 bases). Trimming left V 5 bases short and J 7 bases short, with 9 bases between. Germline values: CDR1 MNHNS, CDR2 SASEGT. CDR3 length: 11 amino acids. The CDR3 is CASSSTGEQYF. DNA of the CDR3: TGTGCCAGCAGTTCAACGGGGGAGCAGTACTTC.

The chain has TRBV10-3 and TRBJ2-1; 7 bases agree with TRBD2. Germline V lookup: CDR1 ENHRY, CDR2 SYGVKD. The CDR3 is 17 amino acids. J lost 2 bases, V lost 8 bases, and 15 bases had no gene match. CDR3 coding DNA: TGTGCCATCTCCCCTAAACTAGCGACTATTCCCTACAATGAGCAGTTCTTC. This gives the protein CAISPKLATIPYNEQFF.

A few counts support this clonotype. The rearrangement uses TRBV7-2 and TRBJ2-7; D may correspond to TRBD1 or TRBD2 (6 bases each). V was pared by 1 base and J by 3 bases, with 16 bases between. The CDR3 sequence is 16 residues long. Germline CDR1 and CDR2: SGHTA and FQGNSA. The CDR3 region is CASSLEGGGRIYEQYF. The CDR3 DNA reads TGTGCCAGCAGCTTAGAGGGGGGTGGGAGGATCTACGAGCAGTACTTC.

This clonotype has a handful of counts. This chain uses TRBV6-1 with TRBJ2-1, with D unresolved. This CDR3 is built from 12 residues. Per germline, CDR1 MNHNS and CDR2 SASEGT. Between the trimmed V and J ends, which lost 6 bases and 7 bases, there was a span of 10 bases. Here the CDR3 reads CASRTLRNEQFF. The CDR3 bases are TGTGCCAGCAGGACCCTGAGGAATGAGCAGTTCTTC.

CDR3 nucleotides: TGTGCCAGCAGTGAATCCGAGGGTTATGGCTACACCTTC. Translation: CASSESEGYGYTF. V usage is TRBV6-1 and J usage is TRBJ1-2; no clear D gene. V lost 2 bases to trimming and J lost 5 bases, with 9 bases between them. CDR1 is MNHNS, CDR2 SASEGT, per germline. The CDR3 totals 13 residues.

The J gene is TRBJ2-5, the V gene TRBV10-3, with TRBD1 identical over 8 bases. This CDR3 is built from 18 residues. Germline V gives CDR1 ENHRY, CDR2 SYGVKD. The trim removed 3 bases at V and 4 bases at J, leaving 16 bases unmatched. CDR3 DNA: TGTGCCATCAGTGATCGGACAGGGACGGGTCCCACCATAGAGACCCAGTACTTC. It translates to CAISDRTGTGPTIETQYF.

The chain combines TRBV27 with TRBJ2-2; weak D call: TRBD2 (6 bases). CDR1 and CDR2 (germline): MNHEY, SMNVEV (reference sequence). V was cut by 0 bases and J by 2 bases, with 10 bases left in between. The CDR3 has 16 amino acids. The CDR3 nucleotides read TGTGCCAGCAGTTTATCTCCGGGGGTTAACACCGGGGAGCTGTTTTTT. Amino acid sequence: CASSLSPGVNTGELFF.